This T cell receptor beta chain stems from a study of blood T cell repertoires in COVID-19. The table came from immunoSEQ multiplex PCR; TCRdb's copy has only in-frame clones and leaves some out. Among approximately 140,000 clones, around 85% were seen once, and the ten largest hold roughly 3.5%. This CDR3 region has 18 residues. The V end lost 3 bases, the J end lost 2 bases, and 21 bases lay between the germline ends. From germline, CDR1 is SEHNR and CDR2 FQNEAQ (reference sequence). The TCR was taken from an older man with acute or convalescent COVID-19. The chain employs TRBV7-9 and TRBJ2-3; D not certain. The sample consisted of peripheral blood. The CDR3 loop is CASSFIPRSVENTDTQYF. CDR3 nucleotide sequence: TGTGCCAGCAGCTTTATACCACGTTCTGTGGAGAACACAGATACGCAGTATTTT. Supplemented by reference TRBV7-9 and TRBJ2-3, the full variable domain reads DTGVSQNPRHKITKRGQNVTFRCDPISEHNRLYWYRQTLGQGPEFLTYFQNEAQLEKSRLLSDRFSAERPKGSFSTLEIQRTEQGDSAMYLCASSFIPRSVENTDTQYFGPGTRLTVL.